The clone carrying this T cell receptor (beta chain) was seen only a few times. The data stem from a study of blood T cell repertoires in COVID-19. Study-level background: Sites in the United States, Italy and Spain provided acute and convalescent COVID-19 samples. Sources were T cells, B-cell-depleted T cells, or PBMCs; the material itself was cDNA or gDNA.

Original methodology: Reference gene primers were amplified, and this amplification served to estimate nucleated cell counts. Only in-frame clones appear in the TCRdb table, and some are missing; sequencing was by immunoSEQ multiplex PCR. V, J and clone size are taken as reported in that table, and D and trimming were inferred from the DNA itself. The top ten hold around 12% of the sample, which has 240,000 or so clones, roughly 86% seen once. CDR1 is LNHDA, CDR2 SQIVND, per germline (reference sequence). V lost 10 bases to trimming and J lost 3 bases, with 18 bases between them. This CDR3 comprises 15 residues.

The sequence derives from a man of 80 years or more with acute or convalescent COVID-19. This chain connects TRBV19 to TRBJ2-2, with TRBD2 as a possible D gene (7 bases). The specimen was peripheral blood. The CDR3 loop reads CAIGAGGPDTGELFF. In DNA form, the CDR3 reads TGTGCCATCGGGGCCGGGGGGCCGGACACCGGGGAGCTGTTTTTT.